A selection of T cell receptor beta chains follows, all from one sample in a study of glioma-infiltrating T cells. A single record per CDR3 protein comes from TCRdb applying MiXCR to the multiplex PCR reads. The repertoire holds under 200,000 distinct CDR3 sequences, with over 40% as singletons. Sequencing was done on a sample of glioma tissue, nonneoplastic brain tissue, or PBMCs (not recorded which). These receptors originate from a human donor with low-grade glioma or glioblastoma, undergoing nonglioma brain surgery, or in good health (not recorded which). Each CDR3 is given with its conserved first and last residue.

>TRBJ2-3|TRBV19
CASAVGGPVTDTQYF
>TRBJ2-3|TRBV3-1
CASSQSGNADTQYF
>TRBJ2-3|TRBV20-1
CSAALAGEADTQYF
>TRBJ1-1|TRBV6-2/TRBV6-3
CAIRAGTGILNTESFF
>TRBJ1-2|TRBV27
CASSLGVNYGYTF
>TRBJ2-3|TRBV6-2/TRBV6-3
CAISAQPTDTQYF
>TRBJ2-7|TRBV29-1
CSVVIRSGSGEQYF
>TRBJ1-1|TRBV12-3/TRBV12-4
CASSLPANIEAFF
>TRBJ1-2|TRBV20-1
CSANPGGGRGYGYTF
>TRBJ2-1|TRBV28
CAIIPGQYQETQFF
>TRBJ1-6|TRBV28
CASTRGLSPLHF
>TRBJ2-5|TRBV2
CASSERRGPETQYF
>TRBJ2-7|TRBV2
CASIRRVTAAEQYF
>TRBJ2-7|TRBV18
CASSPGQSSYEQYF
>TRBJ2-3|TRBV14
CASSVVSDTQCF
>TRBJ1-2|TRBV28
CASGVTGPYDYTF
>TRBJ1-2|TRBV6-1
CATSWGASNYGYTF
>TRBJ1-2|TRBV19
CASKDDGNYGYTF
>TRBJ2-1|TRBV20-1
CSATRAGGGNEQFF
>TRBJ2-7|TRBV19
CASTPEGPIYEQYF
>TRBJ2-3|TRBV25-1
CASSAARASLTDTQYF
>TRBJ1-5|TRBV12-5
CASGINQPQHF
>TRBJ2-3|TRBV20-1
CSARVRGTDTQYF
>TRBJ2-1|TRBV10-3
CAISRPAKGAYNEQFF
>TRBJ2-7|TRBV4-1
CASSQDETVYEQYF
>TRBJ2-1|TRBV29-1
CSVEGPSGSGEQLF
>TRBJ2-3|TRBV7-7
CASSLGTGTDTQYF
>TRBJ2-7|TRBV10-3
CAISESYGAYEQYF
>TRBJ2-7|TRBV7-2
CASSFDTVDYYEQYF
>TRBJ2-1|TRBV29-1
CSVEIGNEQFF
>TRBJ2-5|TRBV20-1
CSASDQRRGQRQETQYF
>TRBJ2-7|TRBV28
CASSRDQGLPYEQYF
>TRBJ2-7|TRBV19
CASSLKAERTYEQYF
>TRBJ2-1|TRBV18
CASSPLARNEQFF
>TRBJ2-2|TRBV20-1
CSARTGVGTGELFF
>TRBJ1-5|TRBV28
CASSSRVSNQPQHF
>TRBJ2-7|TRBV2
CASKDIGDYKEQYF
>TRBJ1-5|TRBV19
CASRRKENQPQHF
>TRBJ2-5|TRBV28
CASSLSGGPETQYF
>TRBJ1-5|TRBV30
CAWSDGSNQPKHF
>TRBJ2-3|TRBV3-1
CASSHQRGPGDTQYF
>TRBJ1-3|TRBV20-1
CSARGKGAVGNTIYF
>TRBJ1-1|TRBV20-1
CSARGGQGNSEDFF
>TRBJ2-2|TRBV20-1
CSARVHGPLNTGQLFF
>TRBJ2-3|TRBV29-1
CSAFRAGFTDTQYF
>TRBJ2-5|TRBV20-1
CSARDSGLAQTKETQYF
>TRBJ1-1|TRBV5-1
CASSRDRSLNTEAFF
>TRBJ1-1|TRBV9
CASSAVGGNTEAFF
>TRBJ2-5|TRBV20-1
CSAIMGTQETQYF
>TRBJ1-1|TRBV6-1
CASSERQQGRAFF
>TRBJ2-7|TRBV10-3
CAISGGYEQYF
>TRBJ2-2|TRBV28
CASSRRTSGNTGELFF
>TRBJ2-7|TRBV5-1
CASSLDSRSYERYF
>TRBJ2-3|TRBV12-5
CASGLDLITDTQYF